This TCR beta chain was observed in a study of T cell responses to AZD1222 COVID-19 vaccine. Background on the study: It was second doses at about 4 or about 12 weeks that were pooled. Study-wide points: Unmutated variant regions reportedly attract nearly half of all spike-specific TCRs. Spike-specific TCR breadth and depth were elevated following two AZD1222 doses.

Repertoires were generated with immunoSEQ multiplex PCR, while TCRdb's copy carries only in-frame clones and drops some. This sample has more than 150,000 clones, with about 86% found just once. As regards this clone: What it binds is not known.

The CDR3 loop spans 15 amino acids. J lost 5 bases, V lost 4 bases, and 7 bases had no gene match. Germline V lookup: CDR1 SGHNT, CDR2 YYREEE (reference sequence). The chain couples TRBV5-4 to TRBJ2-5; 11 bases align to TRBD1. The source was peripheral blood, collected on day 0 of AZD1222 vaccination. The receptor was isolated from an adult in good health. CDR3 in amino acids: CASSEGTGGEETQYF. The CDR3 nucleotides are TGTGCCAGCAGCGAAGGGACAGGGGGAGAGGAGACCCAGTACTTC.